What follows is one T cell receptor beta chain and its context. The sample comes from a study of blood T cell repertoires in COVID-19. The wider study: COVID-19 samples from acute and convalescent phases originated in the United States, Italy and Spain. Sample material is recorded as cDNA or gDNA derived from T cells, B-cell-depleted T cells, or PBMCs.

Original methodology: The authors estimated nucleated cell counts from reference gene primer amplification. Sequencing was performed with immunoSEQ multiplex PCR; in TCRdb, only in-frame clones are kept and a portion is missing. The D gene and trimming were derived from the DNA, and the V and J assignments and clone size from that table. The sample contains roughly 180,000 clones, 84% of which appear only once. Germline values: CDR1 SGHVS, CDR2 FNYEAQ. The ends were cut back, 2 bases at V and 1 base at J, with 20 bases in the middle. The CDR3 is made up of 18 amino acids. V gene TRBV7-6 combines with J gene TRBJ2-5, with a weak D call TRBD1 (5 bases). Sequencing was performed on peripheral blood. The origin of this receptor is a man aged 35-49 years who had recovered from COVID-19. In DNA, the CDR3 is TGTGCCAGCAGCTTATCCCAAGGAGAAGGGGCGGTCCAAGAGACCCAGTACTTC. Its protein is CASSLSQGEGAVQETQYF. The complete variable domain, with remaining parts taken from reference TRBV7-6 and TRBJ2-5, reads GAGVSQSPRYKVTKRGQDVALRCDPISGHVSLYWYRQALGQGPEFLTYFNYEAQQDKSGLPNDRFSAERPEGSISTLTIQRTEQRDSAMYRCASSLSQGEGAVQETQYFGPGTRLLVL.